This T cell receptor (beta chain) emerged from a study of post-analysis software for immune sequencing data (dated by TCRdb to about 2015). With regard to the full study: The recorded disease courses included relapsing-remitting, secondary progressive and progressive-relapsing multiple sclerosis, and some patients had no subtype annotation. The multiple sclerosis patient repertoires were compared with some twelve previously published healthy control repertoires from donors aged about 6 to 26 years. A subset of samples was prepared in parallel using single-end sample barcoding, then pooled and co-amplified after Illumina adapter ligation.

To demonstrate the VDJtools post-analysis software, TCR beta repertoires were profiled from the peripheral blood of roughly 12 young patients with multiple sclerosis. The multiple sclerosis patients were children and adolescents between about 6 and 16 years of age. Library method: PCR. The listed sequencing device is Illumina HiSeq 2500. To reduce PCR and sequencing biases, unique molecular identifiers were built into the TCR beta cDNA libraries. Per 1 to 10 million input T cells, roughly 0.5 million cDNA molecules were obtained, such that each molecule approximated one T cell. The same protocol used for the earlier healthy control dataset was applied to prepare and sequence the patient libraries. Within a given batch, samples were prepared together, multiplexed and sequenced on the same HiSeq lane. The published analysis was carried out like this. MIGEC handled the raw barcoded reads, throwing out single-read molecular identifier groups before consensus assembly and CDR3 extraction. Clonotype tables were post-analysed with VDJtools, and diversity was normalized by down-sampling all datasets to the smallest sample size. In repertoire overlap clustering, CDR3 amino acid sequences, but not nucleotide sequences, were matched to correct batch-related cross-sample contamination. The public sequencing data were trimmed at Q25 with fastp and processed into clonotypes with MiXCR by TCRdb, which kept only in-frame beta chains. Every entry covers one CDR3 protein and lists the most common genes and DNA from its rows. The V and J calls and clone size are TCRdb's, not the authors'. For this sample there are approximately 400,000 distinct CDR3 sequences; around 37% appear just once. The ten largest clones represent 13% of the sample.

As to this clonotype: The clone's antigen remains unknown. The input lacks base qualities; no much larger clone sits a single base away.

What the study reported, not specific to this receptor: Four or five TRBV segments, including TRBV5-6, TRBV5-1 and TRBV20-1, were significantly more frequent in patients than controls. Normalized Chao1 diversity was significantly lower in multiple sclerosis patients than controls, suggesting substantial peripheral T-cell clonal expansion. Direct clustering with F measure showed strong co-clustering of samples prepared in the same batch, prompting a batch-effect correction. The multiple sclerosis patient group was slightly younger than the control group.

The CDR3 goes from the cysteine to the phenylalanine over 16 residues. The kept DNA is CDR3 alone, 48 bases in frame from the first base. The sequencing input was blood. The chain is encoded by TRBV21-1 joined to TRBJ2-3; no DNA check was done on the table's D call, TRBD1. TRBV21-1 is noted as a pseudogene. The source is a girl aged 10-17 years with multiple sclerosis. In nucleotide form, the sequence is TGTGCCAGCAGCCCCCACCCGACAGGGAGCACAGATACGCAGTATTTT. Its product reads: CASSPHPTGSTDTQYF.